This T cell receptor beta chain was recovered during a study of shared clonotypes between healthy human individuals. With V trimmed by 2 bases and J by 3 bases, 13 bases remained unmatched. This CDR3 has 18 amino acids. The germline gives CDR1 SGHRS, CDR2 YFSETQ. Partitioning of CD4+ cells yielded a CD45RA+ naive subset and a CD45RA-negative memory subset. Tens of thousands of T cell genomes (approximately 180 ng DNA) went into each sorted-subset replicate. Some clones are missing from TCRdb's copy, which holds only in-frame ones; the method was immunoSEQ multiplex PCR. The table lists 950,000 to 1,100,000 clones, about 74% of them singletons.

This TCR was recovered from a man aged 18 to 29 in good health. The source material was memory CD4+ T cells sorted from blood. Subset noted: CD45RA-negative fraction. The gene calls are TRBV5-1 and TRBJ1-4, with 7 nucleotides matching TRBD1. The CDR3 DNA reads TGCGCCAGCAGCTTAAGGGCAGGGGGGATTTCAGCTAATGAAAAACTGTTTTTT. Encoded protein: CASSLRAGGISANEKLFF.